These 32 T cell receptor beta chains share one sample of origin, sequenced in a study of T cells in Graves' hyperthyroidism and ophthalmopathy. RNA transcripts yielded amplified TCR beta CDR3 regions. The TCR CDR3 was amplified in a first-round RT-PCR using the HTBI primer set. In TCRdb, the multiplex PCR reads were re-called with MiXCR into one record per CDR3 protein. The sample holds more than 350,000 distinct CDR3 sequences, 13% to 15% seen once. The sequenced sample was blood. These receptors were collected from a woman aged 25 to 39 with Graves' ophthalmopathy.

The J gene is TRBJ1-5, the V gene TRBV6-5; no definite D call. The CDR3 has 15 amino acids. Germline CDR1 and CDR2: MNHEY and SVGAGI. Deletions cut 0 bases from V and 5 bases from J, with 11 bases between. The CDR3 reads CASSYSGDVYQPQHF. CDR3 nucleotides: TGTGCCAGCAGTTACTCTGGGGATGTCTATCAGCCCCAGCATTTT.

In this sample, this clonotype turned up many times. The genes are TRBV19 and TRBJ2-7; 12 positions match TRBD2. From germline, CDR1 is LNHDA and CDR2 SQIVND (reference sequence). The ends lost 9 bases at V and 2 bases at J; junction bases unmatched: 5. The CDR3 covers 14 residues. This chain's CDR3 is CASYRLAGAYEQYF. The CDR3 bases are TGTGCCAGCTACCGACTAGCGGGGGCCTACGAGCAGTACTTC.

This clonotype was found many times. The rearrangement links TRBV20-1 to TRBJ1-3; D is perhaps TRBD1 (5 bases). The CDR3 loop spans 14 amino acids. Trimming removed 4 bases from V and 0 bases from J, with 10 bases in between. Germline V CDR1 and CDR2: DFQATT, SNEGSKA (reference sequence). The CDR3 reads CSANVGGSGNTIYF. CDR3 bases: TGCAGTGCTAACGTTGGGGGCTCTGGAAACACCATATATTTT.

This clonotype occurred many times. This chain joins TRBV5-6 and TRBJ1-3; D ambiguous. Germline CDR1 is SGHDT and CDR2 is YYEEEE. The CDR3 length is 15 residues. Trimming removed 0 bases at V and 1 base at J, with 8 bases between. The CDR3 coding sequence is TGTGCCAGCAGCTTGGTTTCAAGATCTGGAAACACCATATATTTT. Encoded protein: CASSLVSRSGNTIYF.

This clonotype was picked up many times. The chain combines TRBV10-3 with TRBJ1-6; no firm D call. V lost 10 bases to trimming and J lost 7 bases, with 14 bases between them. Germline CDR1 and CDR2: ENHRY and SYGVKD. The CDR3 length is 13 residues. This CDR3 reads CATSAESNSPLHF. The DNA for the CDR3 is TGTGCCACATCAGCAGAAAGCAATTCACCCCTCCACTTT.

This clonotype was seen ten or more times. This chain joins TRBV20-1 and TRBJ2-5; D is perhaps TRBD1 (6 bases). V lost 6 bases and J lost 1, with 18 bases in between. Per the germline V gene, CDR1 is DFQATT and CDR2 is SNEGSKA (reference sequence). This CDR3 spans 15 amino acids. CDR3 loop: CSAAAMNRVQETQYF. CDR3 coding DNA: TGCAGTGCGGCGGCTATGAACAGGGTCCAAGAGACCCAGTACTTC.

There are many counts of this clonotype. The chain has TRBV27 and TRBJ2-2; D remains unclear. V lost 3 bases and J 6 bases, leaving 11 bases between the germline ends. CDR3 size: 14 residues. Looked up from germline, CDR1 is MNHEY and CDR2 is SMNVEV (reference sequence). The CDR3 bases are TGTGCCAGCAGTTTTCGTGGGCTCGCCGGGGAGCTGTTTTTT. Protein sequence: CASSFRGLAGELFF.

This clonotype was seen only a few times. The chain's CDR3 is CASVPGGGAETQYF. CDR3 DNA sequence: TGTGCCAGTGTCCCCGGGGGGGGGGCGGAGACCCAGTACTTC. V is TRBV28 and J is TRBJ2-5; 8 bases are a match to TRBD2. V gave up 9 bases and J gave up 5 bases; unmatched junction bases: 11. The CDR3 extends over 14 amino acids. CDR1 MDHEN and CDR2 SYDVKM come from the germline V gene.

In its sample, this clonotype was seen many times. This chain connects TRBV20-1 to TRBJ2-7; 8 bases map to TRBD1. The germline V gene has CDR1 DFQATT and CDR2 SNEGSKA (reference sequence). The CDR3 spans 16 residues. Trimming removed 5 bases from V and 2 bases from J; junction bases left unmatched: 14. DNA of the CDR3: TGCAGTGCTCCCAAGGGAACAGGGGGGCATACCTACGAGCAGTACTTC. Protein product: CSAPKGTGGHTYEQYF.

This clonotype was detected many times. CDR3 protein: CASGGPNQPQHF. Written as DNA, the CDR3 is TGTGCCAGCGGGGGTCCCAATCAGCCCCAGCATTTT. The chain employs TRBV2 and TRBJ1-5; a weak D match, TRBD1 (5 bases). The V gene lost 8 bases and the J gene lost 3 bases, with 8 bases spanning the gap. The CDR3 totals 12 residues. From germline, CDR1 is SNHLY and CDR2 FYNNEI.

The V and J genes are TRBV10-3 and TRBJ2-6; D is undetermined. CDR3 length: 20 amino acids. The V gene's germline CDR1 is ENHRY and CDR2 SYGVKD. The V end was cut by 0 bases, the J end by 3 bases, with 21 bases between. The CDR3 nucleotides are TGTGCCATCAGTGAGTCTATCGAAGGTTTTCTGACCTTTGGGGCCAACGTCCTGACTTTC. Its protein product is CAISESIEGFLTFGANVLTF.

This chain joins TRBV29-1 and TRBJ1-4; no clear D. Between the trimmed V and J ends, which lost 4 bases and 8 bases, there was a span of 20 bases. The CDR3 contains 15 residues. CDR1 and CDR2 (germline): SQVTM, ANQGSEA. The CDR3 DNA follows: TGCAGCGTTGGGGTGACCGGGATGCTGGAAGAAAAACTGTTTTTT. It translates to CSVGVTGMLEEKLFF.

This clonotype was recorded at least ten times. The rearrangement joins TRBV4-1 to TRBJ2-3, with 7 bases matching TRBD1. V dropped 4 bases and J dropped 0; count of bases not matched to a gene: 13. The CDR3 contains 18 residues. The germline V gene encodes CDR1 MGHRA and CDR2 YSYEKL. In DNA, the CDR3 is TGCGCCAGCAGCCCCCACGCGACAGGGCCCCCTAGCACAGATACGCAGTATTTT. It yields the protein CASSPHATGPPSTDTQYF.

This chain uses TRBV12-3 or TRBV12-4 with TRBJ2-5, with 10 bases matching TRBD1. CDR3 length: 22 amino acids. With 5 bases clipped from V and 4 bases from J, the junction kept 28 bases outside the gene matches. Written as DNA, the CDR3 is TGTGCCAGCAGTCCCCTATGGTATCCAAGATGGGGCGCTGGGACAGGGGCAGAGACCCAGTACTTC. Amino acid sequence: CASSPLWYPRWGAGTGAETQYF.

This clonotype turned up a few times. The genes are TRBV4-2 and TRBJ1-1; D gene unclear. The V and J ends lost 0 bases and 6 bases respectively, with 14 bases between them. The germline V gene has CDR1 LGHNA and CDR2 YNFKEQ. The CDR3 has 15 residues. Here the CDR3 reads CASSQDRVFGAEAFF. For the CDR3, the DNA is TGTGCCAGCAGCCAAGATCGTGTTTTTGGAGCTGAAGCTTTCTTT.

This clonotype has ten or more counts. The chain has TRBV12-3 or TRBV12-4 and TRBJ2-1; 8 positions match TRBD2. The junction had 2 bases not matched to a gene; V was cut back by 4 bases and J by 3 bases. CDR3 length: 14 residues. The CDR3 sequence is CASSWRGDYNEQFF. The CDR3 DNA sequence: TGTGCCAGCAGTTGGCGGGGGGACTACAATGAGCAGTTCTTC.

This clonotype was detected ten times or more. V gene TRBV12-3 or TRBV12-4 combines with J gene TRBJ2-5; a weak D match, TRBD1 (5 bases). V gave up 2 bases and J gave up 5 bases, with 12 bases separating them. The CDR3 covers 14 residues. CDR3 sequence: CASSLSQGTETQYF. The DNA for the CDR3 is TGTGCCAGCAGTTTAAGCCAGGGAACCGAGACCCAGTACTTC.

The J gene is TRBJ2-7, the V gene TRBV29-1; 9 nucleotides align to TRBD2. From germline, CDR1 is SQVTM and CDR2 ANQGSEA. The V gene end was trimmed by 1 base and the J gene end by 5 bases; junction bases not matched to a gene: 6. This CDR3 has 14 residues. The CDR3 region is CSVEVAGVGDEQYF. The CDR3 DNA sequence: TGCAGCGTTGAAGTAGCGGGAGTGGGGGACGAGCAGTACTTC.

This clonotype has ten or more counts. The V gene is TRBV28, the J gene TRBJ2-7; D may match TRBD1 or TRBD2 (5 bases each). This CDR3 spans 14 amino acids. The germline V gene has CDR1 MDHEN and CDR2 SYDVKM. V dropped 9 bases and J dropped 0 bases, with 15 bases sitting between them. The CDR3 bases are TGTGCCAGTCGAGGGGACCAGAGCTCCTACGAGCAGTACTTC. This gives the protein CASRGDQSSYEQYF.

This clonotype was recorded many times. The chain is built from TRBV2 and TRBJ1-3, with D possibly matching TRBD1 (5 bases). Germline V gene sequence: CDR1 SNHLY, CDR2 FYNNEI. There are 14 residues in the CDR3. V was trimmed by 2 bases and J by 4 bases, leaving 9 bases between them. The CDR3 DNA is TGTGCCAGCAGTGAATCCCAGGGAGGAAACACCATATATTTT. Amino acid sequence: CASSESQGGNTIYF.

This clonotype was counted a few times. The CDR3 nucleotides read TGTGCCAGCAGCTTAGGACCCAGTAAGAGCTCCTACGAGCAGTACTTC. It encodes CASSLGPSKSSYEQYF. V gene TRBV11-2 combines with J gene TRBJ2-7; no firm D call. The CDR3 contains 16 residues. Germline CDR1 SGHAT, CDR2 FQNNGV. Between the trimmed V and J ends, which lost 1 base and 0 bases, there was a span of 13 bases.

This clonotype came up many times. The chain combines TRBV13 with TRBJ2-7; D may be TRBD1 or TRBD2 (6 bases each). Trimming shortened V by 5 bases and J by 7 bases, and 18 bases separated the two germline ends. The CDR3 length is 14 residues. Germline CDR1 is PRHDT and CDR2 is FYEKMQ (reference sequence). The CDR3 region has the DNA TGTGCCAGCAGCGCGGGACACGAAGAGGGGGAGCAGTACTTC. Protein sequence: CASSAGHEEGEQYF.

A few counts support this clonotype. Given a much more abundant clone one base away, this may be a read error. CDR3 nucleotide sequence: TGCAGTGCTCAAGAGACGGCCCGGCGGGAGCAGTTCTTC. It is translated as CSAQETARREQFF. The chain couples TRBV20-1 to TRBJ2-1; no firm D call. The CDR3 is 13 amino acids. The germline V and J ends were trimmed by 5 bases and 10 bases, with 18 bases remaining between them. Germline CDR1 and CDR2: DFQATT and SNEGSKA (reference sequence).

This clonotype was picked up a small number of times. The chain links TRBV6-4 to TRBJ1-2; D is undetermined. Between the trimmed V and J ends, which lost 0 bases and 8 bases, there was a span of 10 bases. CDR1 is MRHNA and CDR2 is SNTAGT in the germline V gene. CDR3 size: 13 residues. The CDR3 loop reads CASSDSAGWGYTF. The CDR3, as DNA: TGTGCCAGCAGTGACTCGGCAGGTTGGGGCTACACCTTC.

For the CDR3, the DNA is TGTGCCATCAGTGGGGTTGCTGGATCCTACGAGCAGTACTTC. Protein product: CAISGVAGSYEQYF. This chain links TRBV10-3 with TRBJ2-7; no clear D gene. Germline loops: CDR1 ENHRY, CDR2 SYGVKD. This CDR3 region has 14 residues. V was clipped by 4 bases and J by 1 base, with 11 bases between them.

This clonotype has a count of ten or more. This chain links TRBV28 with TRBJ2-1, with D perhaps TRBD1 or TRBD2 (5 bases each). CDR1 and CDR2 from the germline V gene are MDHEN and SYDVKM. CDR3 length: 16 residues. The V end lost 3 bases, the J end lost 2 bases, and 14 bases lay between the germline ends. CDR3 residues: CASSLVNRGTYNEQFF. The CDR3 DNA reads as TGTGCCAGCAGTTTGGTGAACCGGGGCACCTACAATGAGCAGTTCTTC.

This clonotype has only a few counts. The V and J genes are TRBV24-1 and TRBJ1-5, with D possibly matching TRBD1 (6 bases). V lost 7 bases and J 4 bases, leaving 16 bases between the germline ends. Germline V gives CDR1 KGHDR, CDR2 SFDVKD. The CDR3 totals 15 residues. CDR3 coding DNA: TGTGCCACCAGCGCTACCGGGACAATAAATCAGCCCCAGCATTTT. Protein: CATSATGTINQPQHF.

As concerns this clonotype: Given the absence of the conserved phenylalanine or tryptophan at the CDR3 end, a read error is likely. The chain couples TRBV6-6 to TRBJ2-1; D may be TRBD1 or TRBD2 (6 bases each). The CDR3 totals 19 residues. CDR1 is MNHNY, CDR2 SVGAGI, per germline (reference sequence). Trimming removed 0 bases at V and 7 bases at J, with 25 bases between. CDR3 amino acids: CASSYSSGGPFGFSNEQFL. The CDR3 coding sequence is TGTGCCAGCAGTTACTCGTCCGGGGGCCCCTTCGGTTTTTCTAATGAGCAGTTCCTC.

The sample holds many counts of this clonotype. The chain is built from TRBV28 and TRBJ1-5; D remains unclear. The germline V gene has CDR1 MDHEN and CDR2 SYDVKM. The CDR3 contains 16 residues. Between the trimmed V and J ends, which lost 2 bases and 6 bases, there was a span of 17 bases. CDR3 nucleotides: TGTGCCAGCAGTTTACGCCAAAACAGAGCTCGTCAGCCCCAGCATTTT. Its protein product is CASSLRQNRARQPQHF.

In its sample, this clonotype was seen many times. The chain links TRBV10-3 to TRBJ1-5; 9 bases fit TRBD1. The CDR3 contains 14 residues. Germline V gene data show CDR1 as ENHRY and CDR2 as SYGVKD. Losses at the gene ends were 6 bases for V and 5 bases for J; bases not matched to a gene: 5. CDR3 nucleotides: TGTGCCATCAGGGGACAGGGACCTCATCAGCCCCAGCATTTT. It specifies CAIRGQGPHQPQHF.

At least ten counts were recorded for this clonotype. The chain couples TRBV7-2 to TRBJ2-5, with TRBD1 matching over 7 bases. V shed 1 base, J shed 2 bases, and the junction held 4 bases outside the gene matches. Germline V gives CDR1 SGHTA, CDR2 FQGNSA. There are 15 residues in the CDR3. The CDR3 DNA reads TGTGCCAGCAGCTTAGAGCCGACAGGGCAAGAGACCCAGTACTTC. It translates to CASSLEPTGQETQYF.

Details on this clonotype: This may be a read error, as it is one base from a much larger clone. The CDR3 protein is CASSYPGKVTREDTEAFF. The CDR3 bases are TGTGCCAGCAGTTACCCCGGGAAGGTGACCCGCGAGGACACTGAAGCTTTCTTT. The chain links TRBV6-2 or TRBV6-3 to TRBJ1-1; D is undetermined. V was shortened by 2 bases and J by 3 bases, with 22 bases between the two germline ends. The CDR3 extends over 18 amino acids. Germline lookup yields CDR1 MNHEY and CDR2 SVGEGT.